This T cell receptor (beta chain) was obtained from a study of beta chain features in type 1 diabetes. Regarding the study as a whole: Unsettled here was the matter of whether HLA type influences TCRB rearrangement.

Sorting gave populations that all exceeded 95% purity. The authors reverse transcribed all of the isolated RNA, so sequencing captured expressed TCRB transcripts. Profiled with immunoSEQ multiplex PCR; TCRdb holds only in-frame clones, not every one. Among 450,000 to 600,000 clones, 30% were seen once, and the ten largest hold about 0.065%. Notes on this clone: Antigen specificity is unknown.

The sequencing sample was made of naive CD4+ T cells from blood. The clonotype originates from a man younger than 30 in good health.

CDR3 coding DNA: TGCAGTGCTAGTCAAAGTGTTGGCTACACCTTC. This sequence encodes CSASQSVGYTF. The chain links TRBV20-1 to TRBJ1-2, with D unresolved. V dropped 3 bases and J dropped 7 bases, with 9 bases sitting between them. The CDR3 covers 11 residues. Germline CDR1 DFQATT, CDR2 SNEGSKA (reference sequence).